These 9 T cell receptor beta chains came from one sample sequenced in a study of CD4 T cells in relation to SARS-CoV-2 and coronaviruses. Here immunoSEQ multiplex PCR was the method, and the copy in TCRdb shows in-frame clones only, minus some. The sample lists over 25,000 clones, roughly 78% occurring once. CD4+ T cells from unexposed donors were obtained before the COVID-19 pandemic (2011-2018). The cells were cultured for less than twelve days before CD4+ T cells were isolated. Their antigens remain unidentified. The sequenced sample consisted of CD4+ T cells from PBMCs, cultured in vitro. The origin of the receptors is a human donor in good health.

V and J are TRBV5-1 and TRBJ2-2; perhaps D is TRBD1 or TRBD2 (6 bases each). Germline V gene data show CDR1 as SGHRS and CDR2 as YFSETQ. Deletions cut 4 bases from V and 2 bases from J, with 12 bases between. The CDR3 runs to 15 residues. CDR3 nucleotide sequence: TGCGCCAGCAGCGGCGGGACATCCAACACCGGGGAGCTGTTTTTT. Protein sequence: CASSGGTSNTGELFF.

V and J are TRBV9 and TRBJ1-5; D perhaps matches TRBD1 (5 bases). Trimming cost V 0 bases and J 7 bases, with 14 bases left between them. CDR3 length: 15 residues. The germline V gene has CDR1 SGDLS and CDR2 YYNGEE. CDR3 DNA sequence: TGTGCCAGCAGCGTAGCGGGCAGGGAGGACCAGCCCCAGCATTTT. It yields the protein CASSVAGREDQPQHF.

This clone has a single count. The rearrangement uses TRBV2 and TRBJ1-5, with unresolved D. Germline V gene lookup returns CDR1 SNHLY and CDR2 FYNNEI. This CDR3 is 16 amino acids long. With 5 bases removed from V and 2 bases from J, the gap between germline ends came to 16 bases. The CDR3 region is CASSSGSLPGNQPQHF. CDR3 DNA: TGTGCCAGCAGTTCCGGGTCCCTACCGGGCAATCAGCCCCAGCATTTT. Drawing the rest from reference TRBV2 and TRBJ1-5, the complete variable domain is EPEVTQTPSHQVTQMGQEVILRCVPISNHLYFYWYRQILGQKVEFLVSFYNNEISEKSEIFDDQFSVERPDGSNFTLKIRSTKLEDSAMYFCASSSGSLPGNQPQHFGDGTRLSIL.

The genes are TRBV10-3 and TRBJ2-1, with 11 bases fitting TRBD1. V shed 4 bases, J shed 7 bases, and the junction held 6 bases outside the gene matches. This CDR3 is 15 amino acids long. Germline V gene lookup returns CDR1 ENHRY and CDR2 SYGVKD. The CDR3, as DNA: TGTGCCATCAGTGGACACGGGACAGGGGGTAATGAGCAGTTCTTC. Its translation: CAISGHGTGGNEQFF.

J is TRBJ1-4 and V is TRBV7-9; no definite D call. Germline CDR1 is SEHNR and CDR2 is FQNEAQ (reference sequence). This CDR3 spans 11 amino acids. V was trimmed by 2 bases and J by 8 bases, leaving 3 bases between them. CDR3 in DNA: TGTGCCAGCAGCTTATCCGAAAAACTGTTTTTT. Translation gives CASSLSEKLFF.

CDR3 in DNA: TGTGCCAGCAGCTTCACAGGGGATAGGAGAGCTAATGAAAAACTGTTTTTT. Amino acids: CASSFTGDRRANEKLFF. The rearrangement links TRBV7-2 to TRBJ1-4; 7 bases fit TRBD1. From germline, CDR1 is SGHTA and CDR2 FQGNSA. The CDR3 has 17 amino acids. V was clipped by 3 bases and J by 3 bases; unmatched bases: 10.

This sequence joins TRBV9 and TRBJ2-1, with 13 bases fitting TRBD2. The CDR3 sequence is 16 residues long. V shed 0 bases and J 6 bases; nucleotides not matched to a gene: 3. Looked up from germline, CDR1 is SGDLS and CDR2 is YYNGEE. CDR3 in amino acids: CASSVGLAGGGNEQFF. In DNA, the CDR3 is TGTGCCAGCAGCGTAGGACTAGCGGGAGGCGGCAATGAGCAGTTCTTC. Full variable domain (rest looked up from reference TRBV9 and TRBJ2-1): DSGVTQTPKHLITATGQRVTLRCSPRSGDLSVYWYQQSLDQGLQFLIQYYNGEERAKGNILERFSAQQFPDLHSELNLSSLELGDSALYFCASSVGLAGGGNEQFFGPGTRLTVL.

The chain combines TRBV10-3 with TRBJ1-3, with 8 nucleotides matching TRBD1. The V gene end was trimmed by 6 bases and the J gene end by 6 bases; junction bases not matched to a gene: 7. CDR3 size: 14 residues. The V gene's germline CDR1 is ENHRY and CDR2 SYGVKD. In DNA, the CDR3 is TGTGCCATCAGAGGACAGGGAGATTCAAACACCATATATTTT. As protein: CAIRGQGDSNTIYF.

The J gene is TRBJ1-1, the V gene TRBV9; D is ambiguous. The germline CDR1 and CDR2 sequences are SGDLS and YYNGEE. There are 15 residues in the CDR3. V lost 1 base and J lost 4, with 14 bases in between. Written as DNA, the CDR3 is TGTGCCAGCAGCGTATTCCCCTCGGGGATCACTGAAGCTTTCTTT. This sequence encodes CASSVFPSGITEAFF.